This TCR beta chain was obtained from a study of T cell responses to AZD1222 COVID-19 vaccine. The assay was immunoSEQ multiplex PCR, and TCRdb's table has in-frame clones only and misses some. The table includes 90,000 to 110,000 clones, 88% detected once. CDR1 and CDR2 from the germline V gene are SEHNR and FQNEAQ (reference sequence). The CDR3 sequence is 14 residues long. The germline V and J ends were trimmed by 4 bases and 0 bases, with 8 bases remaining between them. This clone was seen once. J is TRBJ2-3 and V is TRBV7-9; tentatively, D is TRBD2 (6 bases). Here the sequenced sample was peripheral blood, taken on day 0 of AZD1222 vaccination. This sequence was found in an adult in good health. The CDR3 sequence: CASSWLASTDTQYF. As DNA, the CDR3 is TGTGCCAGCAGCTGGCTAGCGAGCACAGATACGCAGTATTTT. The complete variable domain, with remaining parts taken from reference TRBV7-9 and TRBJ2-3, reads DTGVSQNPRHKITKRGQNVTFRCDPISEHNRLYWYRQTLGQGPEFLTYFQNEAQLEKSRLLSDRFSAERPKGSFSTLEIQRTEQGDSAMYLCASSWLASTDTQYFGPGTRLTVL.